This TCR beta chain appears in the sequencing data of a study of cytomegalovirus exposure and HLA in healthy donors. Background on the study: Out of about 180 million T cells, an earlier analysis found about 120 million unique TCR beta sequences in total.

The V end lost 5 bases, the J end lost 2 bases, and 13 bases lay between the germline ends. CDR3 size: 15 residues. In germline, CDR1 is SGHRS, CDR2 YFSETQ. PCR primers comprised 60 Vbeta and 13 Jbeta primers. Per the authors' pipeline: Unique TCR beta chains numbered approximately 80 million in a later analysis, with around 12 million shared. Here immunoSEQ multiplex PCR was the method, and the copy in TCRdb shows in-frame clones only, minus some. V and J calls and clone size are copied from that table; D and trimming were computed from the DNA. The sample shows under 200,000 clones, 75% of them seen only once. This clone has a single count. Its specificity is not known. Study results and limitations: Presence/absence analyses assumed roughly uniform sequencing depth across donors, which may not hold. An ancestry cluster, one associated with Asian ancestry, reportedly showed fewer N-insertions than the approximately 670-donor mean in a later analysis.

The chain is built from TRBV5-1 and TRBJ2-2; D is perhaps TRBD2 (5 bases). The clonotype was recovered from a woman aged 45-60 years in good health and CMV-seropositive. Sequenced material: PBMCs. The CDR3 sequence: CASRPPGTNTGELFF. DNA for the CDR3: TGCGCCAGCAGACCGCCGGGAACAAACACCGGGGAGCTGTTTTTT.